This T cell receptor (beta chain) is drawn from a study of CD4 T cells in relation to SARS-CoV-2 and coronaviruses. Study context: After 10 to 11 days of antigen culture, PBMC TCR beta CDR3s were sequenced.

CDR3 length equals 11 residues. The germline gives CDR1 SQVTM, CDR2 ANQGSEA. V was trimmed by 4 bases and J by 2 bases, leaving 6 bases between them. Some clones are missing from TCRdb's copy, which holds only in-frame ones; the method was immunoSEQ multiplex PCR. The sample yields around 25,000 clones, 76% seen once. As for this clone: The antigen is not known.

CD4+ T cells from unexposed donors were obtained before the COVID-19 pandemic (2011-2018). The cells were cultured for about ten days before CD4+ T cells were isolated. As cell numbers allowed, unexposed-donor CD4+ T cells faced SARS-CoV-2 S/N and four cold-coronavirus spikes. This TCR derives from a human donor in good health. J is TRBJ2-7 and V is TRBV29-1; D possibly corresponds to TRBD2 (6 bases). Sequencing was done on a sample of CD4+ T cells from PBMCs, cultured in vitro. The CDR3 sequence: CSVGGTYEQYF. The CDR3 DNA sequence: TGCAGCGTTGGCGGGACCTACGAGCAGTACTTC.